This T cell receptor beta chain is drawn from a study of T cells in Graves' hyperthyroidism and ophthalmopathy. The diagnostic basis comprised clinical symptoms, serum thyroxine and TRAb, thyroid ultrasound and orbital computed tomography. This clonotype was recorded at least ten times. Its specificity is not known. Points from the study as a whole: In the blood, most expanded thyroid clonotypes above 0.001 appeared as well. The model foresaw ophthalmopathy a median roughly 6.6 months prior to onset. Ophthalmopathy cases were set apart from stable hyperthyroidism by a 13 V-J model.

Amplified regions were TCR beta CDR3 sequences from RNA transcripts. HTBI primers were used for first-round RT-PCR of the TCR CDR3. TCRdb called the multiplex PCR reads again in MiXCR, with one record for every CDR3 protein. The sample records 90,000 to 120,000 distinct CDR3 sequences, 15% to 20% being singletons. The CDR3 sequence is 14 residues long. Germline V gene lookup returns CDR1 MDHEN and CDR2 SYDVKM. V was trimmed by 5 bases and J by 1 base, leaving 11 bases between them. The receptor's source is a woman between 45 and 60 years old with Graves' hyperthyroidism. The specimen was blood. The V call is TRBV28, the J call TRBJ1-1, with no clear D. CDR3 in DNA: TGTGCCAGCAGTCCCCCGCAACGGAACACTGAAGCTTTCTTT. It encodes CASSPPQRNTEAFF. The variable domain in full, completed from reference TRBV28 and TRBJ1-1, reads DVKVTQSSRYLVKRTGEKVFLECVQDMDHENMFWYRQDPGLGLRLIYFSYDVKMKEKGDIPEGYSVSREKKERFSLILESASTNQTSMYLCASSPPQRNTEAFFGQGTRLTVV.